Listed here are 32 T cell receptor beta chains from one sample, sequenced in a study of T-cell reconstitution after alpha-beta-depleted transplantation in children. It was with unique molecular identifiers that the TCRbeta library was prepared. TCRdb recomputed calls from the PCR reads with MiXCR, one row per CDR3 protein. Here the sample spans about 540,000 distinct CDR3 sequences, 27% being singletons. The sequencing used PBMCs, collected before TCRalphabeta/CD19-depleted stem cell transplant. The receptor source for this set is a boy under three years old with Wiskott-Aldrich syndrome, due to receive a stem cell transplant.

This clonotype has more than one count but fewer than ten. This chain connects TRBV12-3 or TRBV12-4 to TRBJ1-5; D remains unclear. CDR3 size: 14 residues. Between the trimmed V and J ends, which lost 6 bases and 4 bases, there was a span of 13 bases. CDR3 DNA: TGTGCCAGCAGGCAAAACTCCGAAAATCAGCCCCAGCATTTT. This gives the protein CASRQNSENQPQHF.

The CDR3 nucleotides read TGCGCCAGCAGCTTGGCGGGGACAGTAACCTACAATGAGCAGTTCTTC. Translation gives CASSLAGTVTYNEQFF. The V and J genes are TRBV5-1 and TRBJ2-1, with TRBD1 matching 7 bases. The CDR3 extends over 16 amino acids. Germline V lookup: CDR1 SGHRS, CDR2 YFSETQ. V lost 0 bases, J lost 2 bases, and 5 bases stayed unmatched. Combining the CDR3 with reference TRBV5-1 and TRBJ2-1 gives the whole variable domain KAGVTQTPRYLIKTRGQQVTLSCSPISGHRSVSWYQQTPGQGLQFLFEYFSETQRNKGNFPGRFSGRQFSNSRSEMNVSTLELGDSALYLCASSLAGTVTYNEQFFGPGTRLTVL.

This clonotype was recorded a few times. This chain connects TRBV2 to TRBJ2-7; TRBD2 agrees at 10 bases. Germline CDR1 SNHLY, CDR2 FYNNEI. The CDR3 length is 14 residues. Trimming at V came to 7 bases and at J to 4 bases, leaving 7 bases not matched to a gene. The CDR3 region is CASTYLAGVYEQYF. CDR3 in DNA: TGTGCCAGCACCTATCTAGCGGGAGTGTACGAGCAGTACTTC.

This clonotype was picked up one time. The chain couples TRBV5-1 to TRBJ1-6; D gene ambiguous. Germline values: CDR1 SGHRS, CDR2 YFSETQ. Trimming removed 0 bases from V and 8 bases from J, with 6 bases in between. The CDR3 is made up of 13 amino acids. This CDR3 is CASSLGEDSPLHF. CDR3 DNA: TGCGCCAGCAGCTTGGGGGAGGATTCACCCCTCCACTTT.

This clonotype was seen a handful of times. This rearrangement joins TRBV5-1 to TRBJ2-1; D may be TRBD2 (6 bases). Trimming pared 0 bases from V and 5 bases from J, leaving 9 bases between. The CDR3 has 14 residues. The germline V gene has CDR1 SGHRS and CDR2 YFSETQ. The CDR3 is CASSLGLVDNEQFF. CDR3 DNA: TGCGCCAGCAGCTTGGGACTAGTTGACAATGAGCAGTTCTTC.

CDR3 bases: TGCAGCGTGATGAACAGCGCCAATGAGCAGTTCTTC. This codes for CSVMNSANEQFF. The chain employs TRBV29-1 and TRBJ2-1; D gene uncertain. The germline CDR1 and CDR2 sequences are SQVTM and ANQGSEA. V was cut by 6 bases and J by 6 bases, with 12 bases left in between. CDR3 length: 12 amino acids.

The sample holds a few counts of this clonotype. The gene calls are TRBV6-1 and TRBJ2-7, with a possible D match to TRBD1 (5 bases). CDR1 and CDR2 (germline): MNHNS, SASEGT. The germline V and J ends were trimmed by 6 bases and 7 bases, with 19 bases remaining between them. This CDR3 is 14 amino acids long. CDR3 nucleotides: TGTGCCAGCAGCCAGGACATGGCGTGGAAAGAGCAGTACTTC. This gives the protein CASSQDMAWKEQYF.

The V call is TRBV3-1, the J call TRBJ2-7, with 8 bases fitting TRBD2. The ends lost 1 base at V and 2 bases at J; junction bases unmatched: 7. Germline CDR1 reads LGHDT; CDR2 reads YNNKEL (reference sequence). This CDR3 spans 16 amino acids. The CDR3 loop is CASSQGRLALAYEQYF. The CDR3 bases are TGTGCCAGCAGCCAAGGTCGACTAGCGCTAGCCTACGAGCAGTACTTC.

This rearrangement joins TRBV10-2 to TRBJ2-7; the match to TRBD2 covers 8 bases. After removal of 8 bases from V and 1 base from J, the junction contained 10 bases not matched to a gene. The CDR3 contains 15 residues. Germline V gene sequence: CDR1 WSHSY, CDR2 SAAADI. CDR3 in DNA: TGCGCCAGCTCGGGGTTCGGCGGGAGGTCCTACGAGCAGTACTTC. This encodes CASSGFGGRSYEQYF.

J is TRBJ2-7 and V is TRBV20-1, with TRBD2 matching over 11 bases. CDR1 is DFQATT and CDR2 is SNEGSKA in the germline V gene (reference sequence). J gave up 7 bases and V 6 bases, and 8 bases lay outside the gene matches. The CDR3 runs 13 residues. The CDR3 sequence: CSAGTSGSLEQYF. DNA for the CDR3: TGCAGTGCAGGGACTAGCGGATCCTTGGAGCAGTACTTC.

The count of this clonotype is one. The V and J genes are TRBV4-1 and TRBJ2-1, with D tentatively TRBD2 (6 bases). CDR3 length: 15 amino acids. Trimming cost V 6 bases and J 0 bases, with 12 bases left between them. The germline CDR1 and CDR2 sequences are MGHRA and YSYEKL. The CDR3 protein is CASSQGGLSYNEQFF. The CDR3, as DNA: TGCGCCAGCAGTCAGGGAGGCCTCTCCTACAATGAGCAGTTCTTC.

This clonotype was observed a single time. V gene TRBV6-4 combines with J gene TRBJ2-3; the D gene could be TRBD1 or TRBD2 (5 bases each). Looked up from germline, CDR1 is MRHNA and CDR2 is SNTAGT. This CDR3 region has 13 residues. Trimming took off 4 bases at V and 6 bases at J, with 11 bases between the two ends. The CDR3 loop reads CASSAGPMDTQYF. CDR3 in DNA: TGTGCCAGCAGTGCGGGGCCTATGGATACGCAGTATTTT.

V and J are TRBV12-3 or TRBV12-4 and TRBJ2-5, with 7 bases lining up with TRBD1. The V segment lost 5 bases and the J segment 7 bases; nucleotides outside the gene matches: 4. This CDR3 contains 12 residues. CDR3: CASSPTGSTQYF. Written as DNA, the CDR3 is TGTGCCAGCAGTCCGACAGGGTCGACCCAGTACTTC.

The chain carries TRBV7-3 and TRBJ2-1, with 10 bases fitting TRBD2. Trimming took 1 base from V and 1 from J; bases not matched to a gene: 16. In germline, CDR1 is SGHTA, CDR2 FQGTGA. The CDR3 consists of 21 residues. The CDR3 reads CASSLRPPPLSSGSSYNEQFF. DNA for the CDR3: TGTGCCAGCAGCTTAAGGCCCCCTCCCCTGTCTAGCGGGAGTTCCTACAATGAGCAGTTCTTC.

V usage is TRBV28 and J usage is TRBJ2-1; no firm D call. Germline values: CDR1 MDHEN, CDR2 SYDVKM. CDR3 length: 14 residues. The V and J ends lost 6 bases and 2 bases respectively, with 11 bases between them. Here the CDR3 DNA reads TGTGCCAGCAGGCCTGCCTATCCCTACAATGAGCAGTTCTTC. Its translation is CASRPAYPYNEQFF.

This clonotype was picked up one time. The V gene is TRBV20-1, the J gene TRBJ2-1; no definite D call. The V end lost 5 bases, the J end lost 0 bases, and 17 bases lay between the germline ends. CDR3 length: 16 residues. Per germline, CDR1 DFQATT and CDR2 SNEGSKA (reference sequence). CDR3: CSADGGNPGSYNEQFF. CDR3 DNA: TGCAGTGCTGACGGTGGAAATCCTGGCTCCTACAATGAGCAGTTCTTC.

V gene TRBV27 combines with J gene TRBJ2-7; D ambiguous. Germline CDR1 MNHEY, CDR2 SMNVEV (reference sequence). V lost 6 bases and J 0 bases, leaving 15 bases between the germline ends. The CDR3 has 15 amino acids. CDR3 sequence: CASRANSLSSYEQYF. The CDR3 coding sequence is TGTGCCAGCAGGGCTAACAGCCTTAGCTCCTACGAGCAGTACTTC.

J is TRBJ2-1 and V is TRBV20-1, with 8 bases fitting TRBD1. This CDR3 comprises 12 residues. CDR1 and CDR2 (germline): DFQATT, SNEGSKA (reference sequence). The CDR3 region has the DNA TGCAGGGTCCAGGGGGCTTGGAATGAGCAGTTCTTC. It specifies CRVQGAWNEQFF.

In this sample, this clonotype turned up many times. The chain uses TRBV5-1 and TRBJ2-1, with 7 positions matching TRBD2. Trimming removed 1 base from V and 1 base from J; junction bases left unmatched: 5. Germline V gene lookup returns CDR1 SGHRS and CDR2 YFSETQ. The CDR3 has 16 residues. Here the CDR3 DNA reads TGCGCCAGCAGCTTGCAGGTTAGCGGGTCCTACAATGAGCAGTTCTTC. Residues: CASSLQVSGSYNEQFF. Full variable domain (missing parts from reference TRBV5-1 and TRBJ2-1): KAGVTQTPRYLIKTRGQQVTLSCSPISGHRSVSWYQQTPGQGLQFLFEYFSETQRNKGNFPGRFSGRQFSNSRSEMNVSTLELGDSALYLCASSLQVSGSYNEQFFGPGTRLTVL.

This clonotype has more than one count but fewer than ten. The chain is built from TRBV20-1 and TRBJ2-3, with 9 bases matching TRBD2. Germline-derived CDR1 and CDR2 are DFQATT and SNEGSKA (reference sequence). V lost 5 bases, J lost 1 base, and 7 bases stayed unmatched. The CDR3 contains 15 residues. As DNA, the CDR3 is TGCAGTGCTTCCTCAGCGGGAGGACGCACAGATACGCAGTATTTT. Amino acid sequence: CSASSAGGRTDTQYF.

The CDR3 spells CAVTSNADTQYF. DNA for the CDR3: TGTGCCGTGACTAGCAACGCAGATACGCAGTATTTT. The chain employs TRBV10-3 and TRBJ2-3; 7 bases agree with TRBD2. Per germline, CDR1 ENHRY and CDR2 SYGVKD. V lost 11 bases and J lost 4; bases outside the gene matches: 6. CDR3 length: 12 amino acids.

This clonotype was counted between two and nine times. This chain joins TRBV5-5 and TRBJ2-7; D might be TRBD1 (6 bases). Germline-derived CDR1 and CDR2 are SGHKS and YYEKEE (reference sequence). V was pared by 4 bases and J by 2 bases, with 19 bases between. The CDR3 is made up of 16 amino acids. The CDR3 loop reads CASSQGLVDAAYEQYF. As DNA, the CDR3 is TGTGCCAGCAGCCAGGGGCTTGTGGACGCCGCCTACGAGCAGTACTTC.

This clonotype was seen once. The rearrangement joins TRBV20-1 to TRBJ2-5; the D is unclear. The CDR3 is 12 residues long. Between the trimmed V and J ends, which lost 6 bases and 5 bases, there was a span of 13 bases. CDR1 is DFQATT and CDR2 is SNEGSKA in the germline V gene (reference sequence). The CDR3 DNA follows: TGCAGTGCGACCCGTATGGGGGAGACCCAGTACTTC. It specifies CSATRMGETQYF.

For the CDR3, the DNA is TGCGCCAGCAGCAATCTTAGGACAGGGATTTTCCAAGAGACCCAGTACTTC. Residues: CASSNLRTGIFQETQYF. The chain combines TRBV4-1 with TRBJ2-5, with TRBD1 matching over 8 bases. The CDR3 totals 17 residues. Per germline, CDR1 MGHRA and CDR2 YSYEKL. Germline trimming cut 5 bases from V and 1 base from J; bases unmatched to any gene: 12.

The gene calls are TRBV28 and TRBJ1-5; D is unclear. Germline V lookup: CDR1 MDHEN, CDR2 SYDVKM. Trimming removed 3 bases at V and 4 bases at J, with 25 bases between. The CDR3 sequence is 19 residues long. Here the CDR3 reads CASSLLGISPVLTNQPQHF. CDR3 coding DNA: TGTGCCAGCAGTTTGCTCGGAATTTCGCCTGTGTTGACAAATCAGCCCCAGCATTTT.

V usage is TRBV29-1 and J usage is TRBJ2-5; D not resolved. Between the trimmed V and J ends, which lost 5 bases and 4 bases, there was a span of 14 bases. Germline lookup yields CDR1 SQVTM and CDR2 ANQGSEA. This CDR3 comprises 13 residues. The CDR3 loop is CSVKLRTRETQYF. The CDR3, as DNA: TGCAGCGTTAAGTTGCGGACCCGAGAGACCCAGTACTTC.

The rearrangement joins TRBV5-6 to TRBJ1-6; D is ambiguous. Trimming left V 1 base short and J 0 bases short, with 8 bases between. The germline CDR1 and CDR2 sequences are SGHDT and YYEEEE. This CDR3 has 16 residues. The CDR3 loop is CASSLYGSSYNSPLHF. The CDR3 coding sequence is TGTGCCAGCAGCTTGTACGGCAGCTCCTATAATTCACCCCTCCACTTT.

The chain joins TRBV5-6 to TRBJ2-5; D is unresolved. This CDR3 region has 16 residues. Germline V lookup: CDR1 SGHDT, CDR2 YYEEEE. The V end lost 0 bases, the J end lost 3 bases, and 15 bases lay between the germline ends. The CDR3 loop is CASSLVEDPWKETQYF. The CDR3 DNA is TGTGCCAGCAGCTTGGTCGAGGACCCCTGGAAAGAGACCCAGTACTTC.

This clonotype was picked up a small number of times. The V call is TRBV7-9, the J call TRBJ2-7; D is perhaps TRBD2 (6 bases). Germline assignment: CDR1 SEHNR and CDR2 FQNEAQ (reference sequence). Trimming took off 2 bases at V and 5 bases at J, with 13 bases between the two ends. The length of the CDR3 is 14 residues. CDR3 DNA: TGTGCCAGCAGCTTACGCGGTTGGAGGGACGAGCAGTACTTC. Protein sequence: CASSLRGWRDEQYF. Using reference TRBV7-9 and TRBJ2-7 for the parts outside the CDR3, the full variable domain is DTGVSQNPRHKITKRGQNVTFRCDPISEHNRLYWYRQTLGQGPEFLTYFQNEAQLEKSRLLSDRFSAERPKGSFSTLEIQRTEQGDSAMYLCASSLRGWRDEQYFGPGTRLTVT.

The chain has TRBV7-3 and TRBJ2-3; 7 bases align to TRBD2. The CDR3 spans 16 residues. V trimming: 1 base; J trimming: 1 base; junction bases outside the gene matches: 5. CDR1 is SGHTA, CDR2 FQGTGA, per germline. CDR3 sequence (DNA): TGTGCCAGCAGCTTAATGCCTAGCGGAGGCACAGATACGCAGTATTTT. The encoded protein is CASSLMPSGGTDTQYF. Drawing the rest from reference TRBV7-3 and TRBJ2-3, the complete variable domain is GAGVSQTPSNKVTEKGKYVELRCDPISGHTALYWYRQSLGQGPEFLIYFQGTGAADDSGLPNDRFFAVRPEGSVSTLKIQRTERGDSAVYLCASSLMPSGGTDTQYFGPGTRLTVL.

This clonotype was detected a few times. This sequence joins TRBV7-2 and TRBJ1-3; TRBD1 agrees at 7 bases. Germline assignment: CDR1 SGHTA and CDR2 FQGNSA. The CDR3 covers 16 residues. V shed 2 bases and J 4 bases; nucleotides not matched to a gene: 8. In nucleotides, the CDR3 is TGTGCCAGCAGCTTAAGACAGGGAGACTTCGGAAACACCATATATTTT. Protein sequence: CASSLRQGDFGNTIYF.

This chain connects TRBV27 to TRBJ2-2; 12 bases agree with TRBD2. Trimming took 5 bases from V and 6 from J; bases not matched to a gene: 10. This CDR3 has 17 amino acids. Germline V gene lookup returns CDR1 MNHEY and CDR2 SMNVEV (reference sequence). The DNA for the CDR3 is TGTGCCAGCAGTCCTTTAACTAGCGGGAGGTCAGCCGGGGAGCTGTTTTTT. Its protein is CASSPLTSGRSAGELFF.